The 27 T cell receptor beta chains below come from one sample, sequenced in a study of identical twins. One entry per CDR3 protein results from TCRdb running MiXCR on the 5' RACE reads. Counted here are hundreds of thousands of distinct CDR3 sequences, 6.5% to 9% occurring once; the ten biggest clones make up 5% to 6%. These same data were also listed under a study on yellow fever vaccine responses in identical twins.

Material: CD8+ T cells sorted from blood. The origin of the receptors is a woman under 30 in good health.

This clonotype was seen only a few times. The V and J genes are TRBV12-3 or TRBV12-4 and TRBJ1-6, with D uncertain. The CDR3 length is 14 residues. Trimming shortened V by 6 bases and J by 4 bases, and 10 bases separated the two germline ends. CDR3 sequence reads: CASSSGIYNSPLHF. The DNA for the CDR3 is TGTGCCAGCAGCTCCGGGATTTATAATTCACCCCTCCACTTT.

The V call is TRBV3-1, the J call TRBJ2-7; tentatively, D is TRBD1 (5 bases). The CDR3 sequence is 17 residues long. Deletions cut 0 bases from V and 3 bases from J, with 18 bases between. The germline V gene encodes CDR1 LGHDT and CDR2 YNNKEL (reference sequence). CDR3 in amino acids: CASSQEYSGFGRYEQYF. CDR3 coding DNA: TGTGCCAGCAGCCAAGAATATTCAGGGTTTGGCCGCTACGAGCAGTACTTC.

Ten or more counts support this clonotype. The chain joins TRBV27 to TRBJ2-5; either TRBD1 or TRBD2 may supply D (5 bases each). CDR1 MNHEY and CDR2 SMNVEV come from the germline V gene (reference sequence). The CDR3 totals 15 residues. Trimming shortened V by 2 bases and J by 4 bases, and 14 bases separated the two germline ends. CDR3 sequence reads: CASSLGDPAGETQYF. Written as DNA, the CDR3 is TGTGCCAGCAGTTTAGGGGACCCGGCTGGAGAGACCCAGTACTTC.

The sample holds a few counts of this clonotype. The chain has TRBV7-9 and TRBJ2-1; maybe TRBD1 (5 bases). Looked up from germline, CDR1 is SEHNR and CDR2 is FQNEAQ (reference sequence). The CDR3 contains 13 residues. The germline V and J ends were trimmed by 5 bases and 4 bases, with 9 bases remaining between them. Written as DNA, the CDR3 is TGTGCCAGCAGCAACCGACAGTACAATGAGCAGTTCTTC. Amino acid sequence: CASSNRQYNEQFF.

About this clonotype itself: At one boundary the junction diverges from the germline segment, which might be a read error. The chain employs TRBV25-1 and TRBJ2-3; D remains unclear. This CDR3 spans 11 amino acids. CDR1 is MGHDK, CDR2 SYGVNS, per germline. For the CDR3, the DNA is TGCGCCATTGGGCTTATGGATACGCAGTATTTT. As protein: CAIGLMDTQYF.

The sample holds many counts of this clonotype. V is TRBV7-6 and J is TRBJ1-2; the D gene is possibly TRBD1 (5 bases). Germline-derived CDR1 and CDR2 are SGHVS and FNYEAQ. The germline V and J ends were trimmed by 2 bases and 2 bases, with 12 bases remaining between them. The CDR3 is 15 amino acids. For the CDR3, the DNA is TGTGCCAGCAGCTTAACCGGGACGGGAAACTATGGCTACACCTTC. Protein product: CASSLTGTGNYGYTF.

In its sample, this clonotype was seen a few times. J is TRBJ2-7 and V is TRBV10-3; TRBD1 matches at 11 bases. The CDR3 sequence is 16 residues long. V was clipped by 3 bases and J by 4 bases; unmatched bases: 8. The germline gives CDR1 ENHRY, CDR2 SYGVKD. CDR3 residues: CAISDPGQGASYEQYF. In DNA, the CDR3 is TGTGCCATCAGTGACCCTGGACAGGGGGCCTCGTACGAGCAGTACTTC.

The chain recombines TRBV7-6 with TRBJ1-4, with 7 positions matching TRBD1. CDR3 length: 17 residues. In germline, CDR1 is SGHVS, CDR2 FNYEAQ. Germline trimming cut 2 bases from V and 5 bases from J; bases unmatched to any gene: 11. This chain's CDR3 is CASSLLGPGTENEKLFF. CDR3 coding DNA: TGTGCCAGCAGCTTACTTGGGCCCGGGACAGAGAATGAAAAACTGTTTTTT.

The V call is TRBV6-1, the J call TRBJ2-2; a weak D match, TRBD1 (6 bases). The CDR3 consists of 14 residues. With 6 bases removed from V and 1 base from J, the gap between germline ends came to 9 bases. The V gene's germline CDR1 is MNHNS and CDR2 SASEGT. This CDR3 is CASRSGVNTGELFF. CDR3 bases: TGTGCCAGCAGGTCAGGGGTGAACACCGGGGAGCTGTTTTTT.

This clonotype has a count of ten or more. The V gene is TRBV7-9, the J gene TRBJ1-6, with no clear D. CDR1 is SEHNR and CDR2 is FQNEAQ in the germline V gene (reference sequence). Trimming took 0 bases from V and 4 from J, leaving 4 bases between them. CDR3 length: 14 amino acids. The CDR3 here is CASSLAEYNSPLHF. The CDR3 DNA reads TGTGCCAGCAGCTTAGCTGAGTATAATTCACCCCTCCACTTT.

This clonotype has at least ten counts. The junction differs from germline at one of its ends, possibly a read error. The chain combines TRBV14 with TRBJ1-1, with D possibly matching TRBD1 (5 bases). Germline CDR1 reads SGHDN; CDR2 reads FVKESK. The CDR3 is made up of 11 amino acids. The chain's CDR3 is CASSQRGRVGF. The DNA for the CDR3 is TGTGCCAGCAGCCAAAGGGGCCGTGTAGGCTTT.

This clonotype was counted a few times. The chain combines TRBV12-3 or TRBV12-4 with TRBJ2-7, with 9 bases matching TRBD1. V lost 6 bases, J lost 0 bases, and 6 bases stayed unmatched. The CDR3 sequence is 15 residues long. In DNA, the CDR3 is TGTGCCAGCAGCCCGGACAGGGGCCTCTCCTACGAGCAGTACTTC. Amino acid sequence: CASSPDRGLSYEQYF.

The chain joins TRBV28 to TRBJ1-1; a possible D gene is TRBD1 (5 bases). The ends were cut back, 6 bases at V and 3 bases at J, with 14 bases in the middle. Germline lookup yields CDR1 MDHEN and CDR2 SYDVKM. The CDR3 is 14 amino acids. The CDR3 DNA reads TGTGCCAGCAGCTCTTGGGGGGGGTACACTGAAGCTTTCTTT. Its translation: CASSSWGGYTEAFF. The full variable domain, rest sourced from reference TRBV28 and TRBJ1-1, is DVKVTQSSRYLVKRTGEKVFLECVQDMDHENMFWYRQDPGLGLRLIYFSYDVKMKEKGDIPEGYSVSREKKERFSLILESASTNQTSMYLCASSSWGGYTEAFFGQGTRLTVV.

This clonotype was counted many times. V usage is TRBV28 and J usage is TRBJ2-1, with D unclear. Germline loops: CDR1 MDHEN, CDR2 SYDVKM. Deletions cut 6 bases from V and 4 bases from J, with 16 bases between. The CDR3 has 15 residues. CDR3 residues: CASSSGLVSYNEQFF. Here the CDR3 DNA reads TGTGCCAGCAGCAGTGGCCTAGTCTCTTACAATGAGCAGTTCTTC.

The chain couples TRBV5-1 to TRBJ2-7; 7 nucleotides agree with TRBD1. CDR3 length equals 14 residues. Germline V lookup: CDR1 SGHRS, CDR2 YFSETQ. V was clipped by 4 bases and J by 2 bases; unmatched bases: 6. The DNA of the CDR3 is TGCGCCAGCAGCGTGACAGGGTATCCCTACGAGCAGTACGTC. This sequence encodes CASSVTGYPYEQYV.

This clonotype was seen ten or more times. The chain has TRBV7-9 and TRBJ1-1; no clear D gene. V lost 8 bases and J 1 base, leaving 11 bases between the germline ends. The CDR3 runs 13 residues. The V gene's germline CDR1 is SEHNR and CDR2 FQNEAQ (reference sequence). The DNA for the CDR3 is TGTGCCAGCCGGCCGCCGGCGAACACTGAAGCTTTCTTT. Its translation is CASRPPANTEAFF.

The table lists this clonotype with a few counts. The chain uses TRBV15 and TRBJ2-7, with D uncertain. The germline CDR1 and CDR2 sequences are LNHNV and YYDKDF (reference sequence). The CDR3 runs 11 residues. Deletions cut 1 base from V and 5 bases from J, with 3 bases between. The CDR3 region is CATSRGHEQYF. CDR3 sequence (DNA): TGTGCCACCAGCAGAGGCCACGAGCAGTACTTC.

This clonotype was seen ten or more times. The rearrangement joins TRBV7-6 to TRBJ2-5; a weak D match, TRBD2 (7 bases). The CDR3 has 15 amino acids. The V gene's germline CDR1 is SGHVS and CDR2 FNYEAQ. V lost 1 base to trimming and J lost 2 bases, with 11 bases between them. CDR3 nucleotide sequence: TGTGCCAGCAGCTTAGTAGGGGGGGGACAAGAGACCCAGTACTTC. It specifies CASSLVGGGQETQYF.

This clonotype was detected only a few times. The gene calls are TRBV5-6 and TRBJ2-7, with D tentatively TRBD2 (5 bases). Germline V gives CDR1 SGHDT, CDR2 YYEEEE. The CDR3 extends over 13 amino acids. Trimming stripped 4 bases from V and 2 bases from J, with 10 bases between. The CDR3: CASSPADTYEQYV. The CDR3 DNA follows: TGTGCCAGCAGCCCAGCGGATACCTACGAGCAGTACGTC.

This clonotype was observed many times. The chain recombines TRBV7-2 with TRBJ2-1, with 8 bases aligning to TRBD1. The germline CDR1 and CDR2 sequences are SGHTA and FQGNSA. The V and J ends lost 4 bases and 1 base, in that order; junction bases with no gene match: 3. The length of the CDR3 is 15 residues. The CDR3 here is CASSWTGRSYNEQFF. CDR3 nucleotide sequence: TGTGCCAGCAGCTGGACAGGGCGGTCCTACAATGAGCAGTTCTTC.

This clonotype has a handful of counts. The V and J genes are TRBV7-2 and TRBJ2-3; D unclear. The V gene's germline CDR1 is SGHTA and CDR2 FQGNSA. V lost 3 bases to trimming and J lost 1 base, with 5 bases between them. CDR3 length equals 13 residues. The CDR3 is CASSLVRTDTQYF. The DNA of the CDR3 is TGTGCCAGCAGCTTGGTACGCACAGATACGCAGTATTTT.

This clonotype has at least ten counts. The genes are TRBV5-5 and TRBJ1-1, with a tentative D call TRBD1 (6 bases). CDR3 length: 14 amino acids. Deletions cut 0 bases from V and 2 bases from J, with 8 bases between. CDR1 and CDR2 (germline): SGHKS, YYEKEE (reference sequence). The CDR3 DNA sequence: TGTGCCAGCAGCTTGGCGGGGGCTAACACTGAAGCTTTCTTT. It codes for CASSLAGANTEAFF.

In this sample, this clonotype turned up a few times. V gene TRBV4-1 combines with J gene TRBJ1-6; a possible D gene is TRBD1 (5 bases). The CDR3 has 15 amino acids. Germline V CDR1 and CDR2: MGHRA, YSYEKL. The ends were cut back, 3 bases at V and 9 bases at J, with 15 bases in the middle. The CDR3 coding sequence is TGCGCCAGCAGCCACCCCGAGGGGCGTCTTTCACCCCTCCACTTT. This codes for CASSHPEGRLSPLHF.

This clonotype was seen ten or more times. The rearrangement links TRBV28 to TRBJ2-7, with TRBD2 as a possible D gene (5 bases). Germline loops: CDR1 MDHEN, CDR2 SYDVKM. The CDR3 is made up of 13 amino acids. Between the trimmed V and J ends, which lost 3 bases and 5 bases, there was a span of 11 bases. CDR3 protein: CASSFGAEDEQYF. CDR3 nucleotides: TGTGCCAGCAGTTTCGGAGCGGAAGACGAGCAGTACTTC. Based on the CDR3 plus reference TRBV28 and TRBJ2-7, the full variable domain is DVKVTQSSRYLVKRTGEKVFLECVQDMDHENMFWYRQDPGLGLRLIYFSYDVKMKEKGDIPEGYSVSREKKERFSLILESASTNQTSMYLCASSFGAEDEQYFGPGTRLTVT.

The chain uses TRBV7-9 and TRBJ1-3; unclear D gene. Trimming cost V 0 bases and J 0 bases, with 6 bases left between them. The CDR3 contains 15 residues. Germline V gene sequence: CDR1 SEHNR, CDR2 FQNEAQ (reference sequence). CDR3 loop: CASSLAMDSGNTIYF. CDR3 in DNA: TGTGCCAGCAGCTTAGCGATGGACTCTGGAAACACCATATATTTT.

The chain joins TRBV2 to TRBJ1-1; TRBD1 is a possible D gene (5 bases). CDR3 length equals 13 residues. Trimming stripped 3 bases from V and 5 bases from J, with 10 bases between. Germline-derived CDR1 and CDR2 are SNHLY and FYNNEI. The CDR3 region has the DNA TGTGCCAGCAGTGAGCGGGCAGGGACTGAAGCTTTCTTT. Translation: CASSERAGTEAFF.

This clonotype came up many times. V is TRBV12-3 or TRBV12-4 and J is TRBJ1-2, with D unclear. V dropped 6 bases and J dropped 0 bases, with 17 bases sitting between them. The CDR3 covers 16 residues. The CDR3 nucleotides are TGTGCCAGCAGCGTAAGCTTGACGGGAGCTAACTATGGCTACACCTTC. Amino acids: CASSVSLTGANYGYTF.